Listed here are 21 T cell receptor beta chains from one sample, sequenced in a study of CD8+ T cells in alopecia areata. cDNA prepared by RNA extraction and subsequent reverse transcription served as the template for sequencing. Assay: immunoSEQ multiplex PCR; the TCRdb copy retains only in-frame clones and omits some. The sample records roughly 200,000 clones, 45% to 70% being singletons. The sample was CD8+ T cells sorted from blood. Receptor source: a human donor in good health.

There are a few counts of this clone. This chain joins TRBV30 and TRBJ1-5, with D hard to call. The CDR3 totals 14 residues. The V gene lost 2 bases and the J gene lost 2 bases, with 10 bases spanning the gap. CDR1 and CDR2 (germline): GTSNPN, SVGIG (reference sequence). The CDR3 DNA reads as TGTGCCTGGAGTCCCCGCCGGGGCAATCAGCCCCAGCATTTT. This gives the protein CAWSPRRGNQPQHF.

The V and J genes are TRBV5-4 and TRBJ2-7; D uncertain. Germline V CDR1 and CDR2: SGHNT, YYREEE (reference sequence). This CDR3 contains 14 residues. V lost 0 bases to trimming and J lost 1 base, with 8 bases between them. The CDR3 here is CASSLAGGSYEQYF. CDR3 coding DNA: TGTGCCAGCAGCTTGGCAGGTGGGTCCTACGAGCAGTACTTC.

The chain is built from TRBV30 and TRBJ2-2; D might be TRBD1 (5 bases). V was cut by 2 bases and J by 4 bases, with 11 bases left in between. Looked up from germline, CDR1 is GTSNPN and CDR2 is SVGIG (reference sequence). The CDR3 extends over 14 amino acids. The CDR3 here is CAWSYLRVTGELFF. The CDR3 nucleotides read TGTGCCTGGAGTTACCTCAGGGTCACCGGGGAGCTGTTTTTT.

The gene calls are TRBV11-2 and TRBJ2-1, with 7 bases fitting TRBD2. The CDR3 length is 12 residues. The germline CDR1 and CDR2 sequences are SGHAT and FQNNGV. After removal of 5 bases from V and 13 bases from J, the junction contained 8 bases not matched to a gene. The chain's CDR3 is CASSLTSSSQFF. The DNA of the CDR3 is TGTGCCAGCAGCCTGACTAGCAGCTCCCAGTTCTTC. The full variable domain, completed using reference TRBV11-2 and TRBJ2-1, is EAGVAQSPRYKIIEKRQSVAFWCNPISGHATLYWYQQILGQGPKLLIQFQNNGVVDDSQLPKDRFSAERLKGVDSTLKIQPAKLEDSAVYLCASSLTSSSQFFGPGTRLTVL.

In this sample, this clone turned up once. The chain joins TRBV5-1 to TRBJ1-1; 8 bases map to TRBD1. Looked up from germline, CDR1 is SGHRS and CDR2 is YFSETQ. This CDR3 is built from 16 residues. V gave up 4 bases and J gave up 3 bases; unmatched junction bases: 11. The CDR3 nucleotides read TGCGCCAGCAGCCCATACCCGGACAGGGCGGACACTGAAGCTTTCTTT. This translates into CASSPYPDRADTEAFF. The full variable domain, in which reference TRBV5-1 and TRBJ1-1 provide the parts outside the CDR3, is KAGVTQTPRYLIKTRGQQVTLSCSPISGHRSVSWYQQTPGQGLQFLFEYFSETQRNKGNFPGRFSGRQFSNSRSEMNVSTLELGDSALYLCASSPYPDRADTEAFFGQGTRLTVV.

The rearrangement links TRBV6-1 to TRBJ1-2; D unclear. The V end was cut by 0 bases, the J end by 8 bases, with 7 bases between. This CDR3 contains 12 residues. The germline gives CDR1 MNHNS, CDR2 SASEGT. The CDR3 reads CASSEAMGGYTF. CDR3 DNA sequence: TGTGCCAGCAGTGAAGCAATGGGGGGCTACACCTTC.

This clone was counted a few times. The CDR3 loop is CASSSFEVNTGELFF. DNA for the CDR3: TGTGCCAGCAGCTCTTTCGAGGTCAACACCGGGGAGCTGTTTTTT. The rearrangement links TRBV11-2 to TRBJ2-2; D is uncertain. V lost 4 bases and J 2 bases, leaving 11 bases between the germline ends. CDR3 length: 15 residues. Germline lookup yields CDR1 SGHAT and CDR2 FQNNGV.

The rearrangement uses TRBV10-3 and TRBJ1-1; D gene unclear. The length of the CDR3 is 14 residues. Germline values: CDR1 ENHRY, CDR2 SYGVKD. The V end was cut by 2 bases, the J end by 5 bases, with 12 bases between. CDR3 DNA: TGTGCCATCAGTGAGCCAGACCTGGGGACTGAAGCTTTCTTT. Protein sequence: CAISEPDLGTEAFF.

This clone has just a few counts. The J gene is TRBJ1-2, the V gene TRBV25-1; a weak D match, TRBD1 (6 bases). The ends were cut back, 7 bases at V and 8 bases at J, with 17 bases in the middle. Germline assignment: CDR1 MGHDK and CDR2 SYGVNS. The CDR3 covers 13 residues. The CDR3 DNA sequence: TGTGCCAGCACAAACAGGGATATGAGAGGCTACACCTTC. This translates into CASTNRDMRGYTF.

The V and J genes are TRBV14 and TRBJ2-1; no firm D call. The CDR3 has 10 amino acids. Trimming cost V 8 bases and J 5 bases, with 4 bases left between them. Germline CDR1 and CDR2: SGHDN and FVKESK. In DNA, the CDR3 is TGTGCCAGCGGGAACAATGAGCAGTTCTTC. Encoded protein: CASGNNEQFF.

In this sample, this clone turned up a few times. The chain combines TRBV19 with TRBJ1-2; TRBD1 is a possible D gene (6 bases). V lost 5 bases and J lost 6, with 13 bases in between. The CDR3 is made up of 13 amino acids. Germline CDR1 is LNHDA and CDR2 is SQIVND (reference sequence). The CDR3 DNA reads TGTGCCAGTAGTGGTCTGGGGGCGAATGGCTACACCTTC. Translated, it gives CASSGLGANGYTF.

The rearrangement joins TRBV30 to TRBJ1-1; D gene ambiguous. CDR1 is GTSNPN and CDR2 is SVGIG in the germline V gene (reference sequence). The CDR3 loop spans 14 amino acids. V lost 0 bases to trimming and J lost 1 base, with 9 bases between them. The CDR3, as DNA: TGTGCCTGGAGTGTAAAGAATACGAACACTGAAGCTTTCTTT. Protein product: CAWSVKNTNTEAFF.

V gene TRBV15 combines with J gene TRBJ2-1, with D unclear. This CDR3 is built from 17 residues. Deletions cut 0 bases from V and 1 base from J, with 13 bases between. Germline CDR1 LNHNV, CDR2 YYDKDF (reference sequence). CDR3 region: CATSRETSLESYNEQFF. In DNA form, the CDR3 reads TGTGCCACCAGCAGAGAGACTTCCCTGGAGTCCTACAATGAGCAGTTCTTC.

This clone was detected only a few times. The V call is TRBV19, the J call TRBJ2-3; D is possibly TRBD1 (6 bases). The germline CDR1 and CDR2 sequences are LNHDA and SQIVND (reference sequence). The CDR3 covers 16 residues. V was pared by 3 bases and J by 0 bases, with 13 bases between. CDR3 in DNA: TGTGCCAGTAGTATTCAACAGGGCTATAGCACAGATACGCAGTATTTT. It encodes CASSIQQGYSTDTQYF.

The chain is built from TRBV7-2 and TRBJ1-5; D may be TRBD1 (5 bases). The V and J ends lost 6 bases and 0 bases respectively, with 12 bases between them. The CDR3 loop spans 15 amino acids. Looked up from germline, CDR1 is SGHTA and CDR2 is FQGNSA. As DNA, the CDR3 is TGTGCCAGCAGACCCGGGACGTATAGCAATCAGCCCCAGCATTTT. This encodes CASRPGTYSNQPQHF.

J is TRBJ1-3 and V is TRBV2; D gene uncertain. Trimming stripped 7 bases from V and 0 bases from J, with 13 bases between. CDR1 and CDR2 from the germline V gene are SNHLY and FYNNEI. The CDR3 is 15 amino acids. The CDR3 is CASTLGPSSGNTIYF. The CDR3 DNA sequence: TGTGCCAGCACCCTCGGGCCCAGCTCTGGAAACACCATATATTTT.

The V and J genes are TRBV2 and TRBJ2-4, with 7 bases lining up with TRBD1. This CDR3 is 21 amino acids long. Germline V gives CDR1 SNHLY, CDR2 FYNNEI. Unmatched junction bases numbered 22, after V lost 5 bases and J lost 0 bases. The chain's CDR3 is CASSFRGSPSTEFIAKNIQYF. Written as DNA, the CDR3 is TGTGCCAGCAGTTTCAGGGGGTCACCTAGCACCGAGTTCATAGCCAAAAACATTCAGTACTTC.

This clone occurred a few times. The V gene is TRBV4-1, the J gene TRBJ2-1, with D unresolved. Trimming left V 1 base short and J 1 base short, with 8 bases between. Germline V gives CDR1 MGHRA, CDR2 YSYEKL. This CDR3 is built from 15 residues. The CDR3 region is CASSQGRASYNEQFF. The CDR3, as DNA: TGCGCCAGCAGCCAAGGTAGGGCGTCCTACAATGAGCAGTTCTTC.

This clone was detected a few times. The chain carries TRBV6-5 and TRBJ2-2; the D gene is possibly TRBD2 (6 bases). Germline CDR1 and CDR2: MNHEY and SVGAGI. Trimming took off 4 bases at V and 3 bases at J, with 6 bases between the two ends. The CDR3 sequence is 13 residues long. CDR3 loop: CASSWGDTGELFF. The CDR3 DNA reads as TGTGCCAGCAGTTGGGGGGACACCGGGGAGCTGTTTTTT.

V and J are TRBV6-5 and TRBJ1-1; no definite D call. With 6 bases removed from V and 4 bases from J, the gap between germline ends came to 6 bases. Germline V gene sequence: CDR1 MNHEY, CDR2 SVGAGI. The CDR3 spans 11 residues. The CDR3 nucleotides read TGTGCCAGCAGGGATGCCACTGAAGCTTTCTTT. It translates to CASRDATEAFF.

The chain links TRBV15 to TRBJ1-2, with 10 bases that match TRBD1. After removal of 5 bases from V and 6 bases from J, the junction contained 9 bases not matched to a gene. Germline V gene sequence: CDR1 LNHNV, CDR2 YYDKDF (reference sequence). This CDR3 is built from 15 residues. The CDR3 loop is CATSGRDRGPDGYTF. The DNA of the CDR3 is TGTGCCACCAGCGGGCGGGACAGGGGACCCGATGGCTACACCTTC.